Shown below are 8 T cell receptor beta chains from a single sample sequenced in a study of immune evolution from preneoplasia to lung adenocarcinoma. Measured with immunoSEQ multiplex PCR; TCRdb has only the in-frame clones, and not every one. The sample shows about 7,000 clones, around 80% of them seen only once. Sequencing was performed on FFPE adjacent normal lung tissue. The receptors were gathered from a person between 60 and 79 years old with lung adenocarcinoma.

This chain joins TRBV13 and TRBJ2-3; 10 bases align to TRBD2. Germline-derived CDR1 and CDR2 are PRHDT and FYEKMQ (reference sequence). The V gene end was trimmed by 2 bases and the J gene end by 0 bases; junction bases not matched to a gene: 5. The CDR3 length is 17 residues. CDR3 in amino acids: CASSLRRLAGSTDTQYF. The CDR3 DNA follows: TGTGCCAGCAGCTTAAGAAGACTAGCGGGTAGCACAGATACGCAGTATTTT.

The chain recombines TRBV7-9 with TRBJ1-1; D remains ambiguous. Per germline, CDR1 SEHNR and CDR2 FQNEAQ (reference sequence). The CDR3 is made up of 16 amino acids. Trimming took 4 bases from V and 0 from J, leaving 15 bases between them. Here the CDR3 reads CASSWRVDGVNTEAFF. The CDR3 nucleotides are TGTGCCAGCAGCTGGCGGGTCGACGGAGTGAACACTGAAGCTTTCTTT.

This chain connects TRBV30 to TRBJ1-2, with 9 nucleotides matching TRBD1. V lost 2 bases to trimming and J lost 7 bases; unmatched junction nucleotides: 5. This CDR3 spans 13 amino acids. The germline gives CDR1 GTSNPN, CDR2 SVGIG (reference sequence). The CDR3 DNA reads as TGTGCCTGGAGTCAAGCACAGGGGGCTGGCTACACCTTC. It codes for CAWSQAQGAGYTF.

The chain links TRBV10-3 to TRBJ2-7; TRBD1 or TRBD2 may be the D gene (5 bases each). Per germline, CDR1 ENHRY and CDR2 SYGVKD. This CDR3 has 16 amino acids. V was shortened by 2 bases and J by 2 bases, with 16 bases between the two germline ends. The CDR3 sequence: CAISEQGPSGPYEQYF. CDR3 nucleotide sequence: TGTGCCATCAGTGAGCAGGGTCCCTCGGGGCCCTACGAGCAGTACTTC.

This rearrangement joins TRBV10-3 to TRBJ2-1, with 8 bases identical to TRBD2. The V segment lost 6 bases and the J segment 7 bases; nucleotides outside the gene matches: 5. Germline V gene sequence: CDR1 ENHRY, CDR2 SYGVKD. The CDR3 length is 13 residues. The CDR3 DNA reads TGTGCCATCAGCCTAGCGGGCCCTAATGAGCAGTTCTTC. This codes for CAISLAGPNEQFF.

The chain employs TRBV25-1 and TRBJ2-3; 9 bases fit TRBD2. J was trimmed by 3 bases and V by 4 bases; bases with no gene match: 5. CDR1 and CDR2 from the germline V gene are MGHDK and SYGVNS. The CDR3 has 15 amino acids. The CDR3 loop is CASSARTSATDTQYF. Written as DNA, the CDR3 is TGTGCCAGCAGTGCCAGGACTAGCGCAACAGATACGCAGTATTTT.

As DNA, the CDR3 is TGTGCCAGCAGTCCCTCCTGGACAGGGCCCAAACAAGAGACCCAGTACTTC. Translated, it gives CASSPSWTGPKQETQYF. This chain uses TRBV27 with TRBJ2-5, with 8 bases aligning to TRBD1. The CDR3 loop spans 17 amino acids. The V segment lost 5 bases and the J segment 2 bases; nucleotides outside the gene matches: 13. Germline values: CDR1 MNHEY, CDR2 SMNVEV (reference sequence).

Details on this clone: The junction differs from germline at one of its ends, possibly a read error. Here the CDR3 reads CASSISGQRNEQFF. CDR3 coding DNA: TGTGCCAGCAGTATATCAGGACAACGGAATGAGCAGTTCTTC. The V gene is TRBV27, the J gene TRBJ2-1; D is perhaps TRBD1 (5 bases). This CDR3 contains 14 residues. The germline gives CDR1 MNHEY, CDR2 SMNVEV (reference sequence).